This T cell receptor beta chain was identified during a study of PD-1 blockade in classical Hodgkin lymphoma. At the level of the study: The patients were dosed with nivolumab 3 mg/kg, infused intravenously every 2 weeks.

Details on this clone: As yet, its antigen is unknown.

Only in-frame clones appear in the TCRdb table, and some are missing; sequencing was by immunoSEQ multiplex PCR. Of about 76,000 clones in the sample, roughly 89% are singletons; the top ten hold roughly a fifth. Per the germline V gene, CDR1 is SEHNR and CDR2 is FQNEAQ (reference sequence). This CDR3 spans 15 amino acids. Trimming took off 6 bases at V and 0 bases at J, with 13 bases between the two ends. Brentuximab vedotin exposure varied, and every patient relapsed after autologous stem cell transplantation. Findings and limits, study-wide: The study found that TCR diversity rose significantly by C4D1 in CD4+ but not CD8+ cells.

This receptor was identified in a human donor with classical Hodgkin lymphoma. The chain employs TRBV7-9 and TRBJ2-3, with unresolved D. This sample comprised peripheral blood mononuclear cells (PBMCs), obtained at baseline. DNA for the CDR3: TGTGCCAGCAGTAGAAGAGATTCTAGCACAGATACGCAGTATTTT. As protein: CASSRRDSSTDTQYF.